The next 13 T cell receptor beta chains were all read from a single sample in a study of blood T cell repertoires in COVID-19. Measured with immunoSEQ multiplex PCR; TCRdb has only the in-frame clones, and not every one. The sample has 200,000 to 250,000 clones; roughly 80% are singletons. Specimen: peripheral blood. All receptors derive from a woman older than 75 with COVID-19, enrolled during active disease.

The J gene is TRBJ1-5, the V gene TRBV4-1; 7 positions agree with TRBD1. The V and J ends lost 0 bases and 0 bases, in that order; junction bases with no gene match: 8. This CDR3 comprises 18 residues. Germline loops: CDR1 MGHRA, CDR2 YSYEKL. The CDR3 region has the DNA TGCGCCAGCAGCCAAGACCTGTCAGGGGGTAATAGCAATCAGCCCCAGCATTTT. It encodes CASSQDLSGGNSNQPQHF.

DNA of the CDR3: TGTGCCAGCAGGGGACACCTGAACACTGAAGCTTTCTTT. Its protein product is CASRGHLNTEAFF. This chain uses TRBV25-1 with TRBJ1-1; possible D gene TRBD1, 6 bases. The CDR3 is 13 amino acids. The V end lost 6 bases, the J end lost 0 bases, and 8 bases lay between the germline ends. Germline CDR1 is MGHDK and CDR2 is SYGVNS.

This clone was observed a single time. The chain joins TRBV19 to TRBJ1-5, with 8 bases identical to TRBD1. The trim removed 5 bases at V and 2 bases at J, leaving 5 bases unmatched. The CDR3 sequence is 15 residues long. Looked up from germline, CDR1 is LNHDA and CDR2 is SQIVND (reference sequence). The DNA of the CDR3 is TGTGCCAGTAGTTTCCAGGGGGCGGGCAATCAGCCCCAGCATTTT. Translated: CASSFQGAGNQPQHF.

As to this clone: The sample has other DNA sequences that encode this CDR3 too. The chain's CDR3 is CASSQQGNYGYTF. Here the CDR3 DNA reads TGCGCCAGCAGCCAACAGGGGAACTATGGCTACACCTTC. The genes are TRBV4-1 and TRBJ1-2, with D tentatively TRBD1 (6 bases). In germline, CDR1 is MGHRA, CDR2 YSYEKL. The CDR3 contains 13 residues. V was pared by 2 bases and J by 2 bases, with 6 bases between.

The chain couples TRBV23-1 to TRBJ1-6; D gene ambiguous. TRBV23-1 is noted as an ORF with a role that remains uncertain. The CDR3 runs to 17 residues. Trimming left V 6 bases short and J 4 bases short, with 19 bases between. The CDR3 DNA sequence: TGCGCCAGCAGCCCTGAGGGAGCCTCTCAGTATAATTCACCCCTCCACTTT. It translates to CASSPEGASQYNSPLHF.

The V gene is TRBV28, the J gene TRBJ2-5; 8 bases fit TRBD1. The CDR3 spans 15 residues. V shed 7 bases, J shed 5 bases, and the junction held 12 bases outside the gene matches. CDR1 and CDR2 (germline): MDHEN, SYDVKM. CDR3 loop: CASTSPGQAGETQYF. The CDR3 DNA reads TGTGCCAGCACCTCCCCGGGACAGGCGGGGGAGACCCAGTACTTC.

This clone was found once. V usage is TRBV3-1 (or the pseudogene TRBV3-2) and J usage is TRBJ1-2; 7 nucleotides match TRBD1. The V segment lost 2 bases and the J segment 2 bases; nucleotides outside the gene matches: 14. This CDR3 is built from 18 residues. CDR1 LGHDT and CDR2 YNNKEL come from the germline V gene (reference sequence). This CDR3 is CASSQIPFPGGGNYGYTF. Written as DNA, the CDR3 is TGTGCCAGCAGCCAAATCCCCTTCCCAGGAGGGGGCAACTATGGCTACACCTTC.

The J gene is TRBJ2-5, the V gene TRBV9; 7 nucleotides line up with TRBD2. In germline, CDR1 is SGDLS, CDR2 YYNGEE. The CDR3 spans 16 residues. The trim removed 0 bases at V and 3 bases at J, leaving 8 bases unmatched. CDR3 protein: CASSVGGGIPKETQYF. In DNA form, the CDR3 reads TGTGCCAGCAGCGTAGGGGGGGGTATCCCCAAAGAGACCCAGTACTTC. Based on the CDR3 plus reference TRBV9 and TRBJ2-5, the full variable domain is DSGVTQTPKHLITATGQRVTLRCSPRSGDLSVYWYQQSLDQGLQFLIQYYNGEERAKGNILERFSAQQFPDLHSELNLSSLELGDSALYFCASSVGGGIPKETQYFGPGTRLLVL.

The table lists this clone with a count of one. The chain links TRBV7-9 to TRBJ2-7, with TRBD1 identical over 7 bases. This CDR3 has 15 amino acids. J was trimmed by 0 bases and V by 1 base; bases with no gene match: 3. Per the germline V gene, CDR1 is SEHNR and CDR2 is FQNEAQ (reference sequence). The CDR3 DNA reads as TGTGCCAGCAGCTTAGTCAGGACAGGCTCCTACGAGCAGTACTTC. Translating it yields CASSLVRTGSYEQYF.

The J gene is TRBJ2-5, the V gene TRBV19; 11 positions agree with TRBD2. The V and J ends lost 6 bases and 5 bases, in that order; junction bases with no gene match: 5. Germline CDR1 and CDR2: LNHDA and SQIVND (reference sequence). The CDR3 consists of 14 residues. The CDR3 DNA reads TGTGCCAGTAGAGTAGCGGGAGGGTTGGAGACCCAGTACTTC. Its protein product is CASRVAGGLETQYF.

J is TRBJ2-6 and V is TRBV7-3; tentatively, D is TRBD2 (6 bases). The CDR3 is made up of 16 amino acids. Trimming removed 3 bases at V and 0 bases at J, with 9 bases between. Per germline, CDR1 SGHTA and CDR2 FQGTGA. CDR3 residues: CASSLSSVSGANVLTF. CDR3 bases: TGTGCCAGCAGCTTGTCTAGCGTCTCTGGGGCCAACGTCCTGACTTTC. Full variable domain (remainder filled in from reference TRBV7-3 and TRBJ2-6): GAGVSQTPSNKVTEKGKYVELRCDPISGHTALYWYRQSLGQGPEFLIYFQGTGAADDSGLPNDRFFAVRPEGSVSTLKIQRTERGDSAVYLCASSLSSVSGANVLTFGAGSRLTVL.

This chain connects TRBV28 to TRBJ1-4; TRBD1 is a possible D gene (6 bases). Germline V CDR1 and CDR2: MDHEN, SYDVKM. V was pared by 5 bases and J by 0 bases, with 10 bases between. This CDR3 contains 15 residues. Here the CDR3 reads CASSRGGATNEKLFF. The CDR3 DNA is TGTGCCAGCAGTCGAGGGGGGGCAACTAATGAAAAACTGTTTTTT.

The chain has TRBV28 and TRBJ1-3; 7 bases are shared with TRBD1. V gave up 5 bases and J gave up 0 bases; unmatched junction bases: 7. From germline, CDR1 is MDHEN and CDR2 SYDVKM. The CDR3 has 16 amino acids. Written as DNA, the CDR3 is TGTGCCAGCAGTCCGTGGACAGGCAGCTCTGGAAACACCATATATTTT. This encodes CASSPWTGSSGNTIYF.